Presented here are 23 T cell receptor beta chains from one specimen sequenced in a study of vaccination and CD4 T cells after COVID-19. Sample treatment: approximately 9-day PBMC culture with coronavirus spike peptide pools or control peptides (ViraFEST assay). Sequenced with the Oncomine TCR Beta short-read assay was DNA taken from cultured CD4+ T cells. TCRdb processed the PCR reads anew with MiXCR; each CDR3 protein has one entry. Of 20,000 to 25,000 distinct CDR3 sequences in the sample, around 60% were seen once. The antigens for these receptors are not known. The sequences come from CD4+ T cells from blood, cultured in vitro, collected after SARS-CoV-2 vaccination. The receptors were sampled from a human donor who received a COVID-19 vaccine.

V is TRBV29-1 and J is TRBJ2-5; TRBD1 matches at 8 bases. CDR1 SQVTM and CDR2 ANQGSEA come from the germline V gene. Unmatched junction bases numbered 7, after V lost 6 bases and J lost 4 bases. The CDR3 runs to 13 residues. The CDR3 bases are TGCAGCGTACCCGGACAGGGAGGAGAGACCCAGTACTTC. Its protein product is CSVPGQGGETQYF.

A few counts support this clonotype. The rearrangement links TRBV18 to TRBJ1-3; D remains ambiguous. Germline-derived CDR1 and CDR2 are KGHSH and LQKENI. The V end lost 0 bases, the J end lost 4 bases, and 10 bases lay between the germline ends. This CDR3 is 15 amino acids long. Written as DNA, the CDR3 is TGTGCCAGCTCACCACCTCAAGGTCGGGGAAACACCATATATTTT. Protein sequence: CASSPPQGRGNTIYF.

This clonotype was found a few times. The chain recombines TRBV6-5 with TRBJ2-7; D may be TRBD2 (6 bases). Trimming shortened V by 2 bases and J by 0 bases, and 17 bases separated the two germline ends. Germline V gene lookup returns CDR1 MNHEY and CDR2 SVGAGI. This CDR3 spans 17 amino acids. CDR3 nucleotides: TGTGCCAGCAGTTACCCAGGAGCGGGTTACGGCTCCTACGAGCAGTACTTC. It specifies CASSYPGAGYGSYEQYF.

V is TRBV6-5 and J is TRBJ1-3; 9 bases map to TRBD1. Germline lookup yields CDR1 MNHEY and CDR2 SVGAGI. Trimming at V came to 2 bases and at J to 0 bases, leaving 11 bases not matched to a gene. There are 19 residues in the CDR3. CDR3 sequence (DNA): TGTGCCAGCAGTTACCCCGGACAGGGGCTTATATTCTCTGGAAACACCATATATTTT. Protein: CASSYPGQGLIFSGNTIYF.

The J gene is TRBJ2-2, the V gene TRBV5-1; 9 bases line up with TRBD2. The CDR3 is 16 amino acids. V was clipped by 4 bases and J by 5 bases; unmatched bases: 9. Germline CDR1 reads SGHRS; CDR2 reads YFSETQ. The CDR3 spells CASSQHGTSSTGELFF. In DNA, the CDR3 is TGCGCCAGCAGCCAACACGGGACTAGCTCGACCGGGGAGCTGTTTTTT.

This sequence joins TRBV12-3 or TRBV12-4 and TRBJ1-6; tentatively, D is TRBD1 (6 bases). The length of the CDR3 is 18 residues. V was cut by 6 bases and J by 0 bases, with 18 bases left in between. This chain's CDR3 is CASSRTGRQSSYNSPLHF. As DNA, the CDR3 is TGTGCCAGCAGCCGAACAGGGCGTCAAAGCTCCTATAATTCACCCCTCCACTTT.

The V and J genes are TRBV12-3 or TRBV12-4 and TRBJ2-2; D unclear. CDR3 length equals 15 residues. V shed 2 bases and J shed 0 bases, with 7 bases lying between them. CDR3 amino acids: CASSLFTSNTGELFF. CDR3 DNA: TGTGCCAGCAGTTTATTTACCTCGAACACCGGGGAGCTGTTTTTT.

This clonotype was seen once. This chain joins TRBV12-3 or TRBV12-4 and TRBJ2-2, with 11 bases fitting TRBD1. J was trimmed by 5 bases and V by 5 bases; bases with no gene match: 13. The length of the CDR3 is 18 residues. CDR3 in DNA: TGTGCCAGCAGTCCCTCCTCCGGACAGGGGGCGCTGACCGGGGAGCTGTTTTTT. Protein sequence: CASSPSSGQGALTGELFF.

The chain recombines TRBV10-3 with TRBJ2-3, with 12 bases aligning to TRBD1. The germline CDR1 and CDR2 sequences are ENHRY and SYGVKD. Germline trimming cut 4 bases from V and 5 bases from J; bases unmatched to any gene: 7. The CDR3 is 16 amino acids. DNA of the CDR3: TGTGCCATCAGTGCCCCGGGACAGGGGGCTGGAGATACGCAGTATTTT. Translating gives CAISAPGQGAGDTQYF.

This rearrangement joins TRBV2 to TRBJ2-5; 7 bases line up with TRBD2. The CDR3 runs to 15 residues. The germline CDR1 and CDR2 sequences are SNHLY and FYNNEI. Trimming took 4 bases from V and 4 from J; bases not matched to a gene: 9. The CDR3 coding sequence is TGTGCCAGCAGTGGAACTAGCGTGAGGGGAGAGACCCAGTACTTC. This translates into CASSGTSVRGETQYF. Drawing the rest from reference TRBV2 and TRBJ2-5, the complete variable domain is EPEVTQTPSHQVTQMGQEVILRCVPISNHLYFYWYRQILGQKVEFLVSFYNNEISEKSEIFDDQFSVERPDGSNFTLKIRSTKLEDSAMYFCASSGTSVRGETQYFGPGTRLLVL.

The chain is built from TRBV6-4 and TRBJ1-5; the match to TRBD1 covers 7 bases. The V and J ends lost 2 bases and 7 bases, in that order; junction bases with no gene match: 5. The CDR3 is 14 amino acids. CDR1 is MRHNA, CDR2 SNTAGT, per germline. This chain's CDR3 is CASSDTTGRQPQHF. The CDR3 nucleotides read TGTGCCAGCAGTGACACGACAGGGCGCCAGCCCCAGCATTTT.

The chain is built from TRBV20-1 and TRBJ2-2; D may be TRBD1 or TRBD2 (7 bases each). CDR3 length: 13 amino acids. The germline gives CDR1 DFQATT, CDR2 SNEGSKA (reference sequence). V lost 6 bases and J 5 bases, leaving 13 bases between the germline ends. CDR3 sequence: CSADREGTGELFF. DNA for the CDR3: TGCAGTGCCGACAGGGAGGGGACCGGGGAGCTGTTTTTT.

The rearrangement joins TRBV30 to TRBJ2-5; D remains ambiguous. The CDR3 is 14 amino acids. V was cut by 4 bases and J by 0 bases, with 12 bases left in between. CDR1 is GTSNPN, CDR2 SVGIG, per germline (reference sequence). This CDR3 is CAWNRARNQETQYF. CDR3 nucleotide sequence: TGTGCCTGGAACAGAGCAAGGAACCAAGAGACCCAGTACTTC. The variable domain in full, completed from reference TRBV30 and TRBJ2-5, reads SQTIHQWPATLVQPVGSPLSLECTVEGTSNPNLYWYRQAAGRGLQLLFYSVGIGQISSEVPQNLSASRPQDRQFILSSKKLLLSDSGFYLCAWNRARNQETQYFGPGTRLLVL.

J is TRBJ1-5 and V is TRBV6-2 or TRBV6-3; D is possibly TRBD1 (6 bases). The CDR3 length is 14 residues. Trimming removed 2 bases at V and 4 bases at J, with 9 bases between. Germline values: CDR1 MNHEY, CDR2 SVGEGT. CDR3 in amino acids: CASSYRDRNQPQHF. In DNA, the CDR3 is TGTGCCAGCAGTTACCGTGACAGGAATCAGCCCCAGCATTTT.

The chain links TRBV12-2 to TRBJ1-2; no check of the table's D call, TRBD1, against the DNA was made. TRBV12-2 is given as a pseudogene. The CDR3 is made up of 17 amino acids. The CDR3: CASRLWTRGRSYYGYTF. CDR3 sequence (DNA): TGTGCAAGTCGCTTGTGGACCAGGGGGCGGTCTTACTATGGCTACACCTTC.

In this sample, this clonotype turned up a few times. This CDR3 reads CASRKWRHGNEKLFF. CDR3 sequence (DNA): TGTGCCAGCAGGAAATGGCGACATGGGAATGAAAAACTGTTTTTT. This rearrangement joins TRBV21-1 to TRBJ1-4. TRBV21-1 is recorded as a pseudogene. The CDR3 runs to 15 residues.

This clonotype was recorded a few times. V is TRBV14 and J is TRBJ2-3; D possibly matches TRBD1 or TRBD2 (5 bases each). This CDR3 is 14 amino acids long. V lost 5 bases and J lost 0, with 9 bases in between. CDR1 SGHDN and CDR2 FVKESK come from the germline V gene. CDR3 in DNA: TGTGCCAGCAGCGGGGGTTTCAGCACAGATACGCAGTATTTT. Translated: CASSGGFSTDTQYF.

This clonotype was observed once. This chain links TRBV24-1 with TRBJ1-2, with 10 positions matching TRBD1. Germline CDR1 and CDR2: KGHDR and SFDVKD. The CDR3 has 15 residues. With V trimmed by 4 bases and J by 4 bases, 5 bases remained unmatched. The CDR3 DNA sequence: TGTGCCACCAGTGAATCCGGGACAGGGGTCTATGGCTACACCTTC. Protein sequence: CATSESGTGVYGYTF.

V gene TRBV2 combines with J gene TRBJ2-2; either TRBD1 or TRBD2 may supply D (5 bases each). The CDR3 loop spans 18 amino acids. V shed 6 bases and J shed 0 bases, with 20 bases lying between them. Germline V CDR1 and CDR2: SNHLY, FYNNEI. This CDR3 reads CASRRWQGEGPNTGELFF. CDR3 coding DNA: TGTGCCAGCAGAAGGTGGCAGGGAGAAGGGCCGAACACCGGGGAGCTGTTTTTT.

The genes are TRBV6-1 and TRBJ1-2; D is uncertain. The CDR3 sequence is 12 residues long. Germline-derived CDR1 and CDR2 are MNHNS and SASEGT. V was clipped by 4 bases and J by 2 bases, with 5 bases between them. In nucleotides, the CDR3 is TGTGCCAGCAGTGTAGGCAACTATGGCTACACCTTC. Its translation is CASSVGNYGYTF.

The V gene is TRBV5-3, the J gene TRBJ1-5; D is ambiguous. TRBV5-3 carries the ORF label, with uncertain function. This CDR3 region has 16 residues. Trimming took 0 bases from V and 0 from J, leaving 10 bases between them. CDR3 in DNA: TGTGCCAGAAGCTTGGTACCGGAGTATAGCAATCAGCCCCAGCATTTT. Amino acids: CARSLVPEYSNQPQHF.

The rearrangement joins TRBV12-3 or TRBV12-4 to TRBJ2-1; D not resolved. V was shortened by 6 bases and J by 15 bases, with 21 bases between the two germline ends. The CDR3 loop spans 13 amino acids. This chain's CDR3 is CASSKEVLSPTFF. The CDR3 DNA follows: TGTGCCAGCAGCAAAGAGGTACTAAGTCCAACGTTCTTC.

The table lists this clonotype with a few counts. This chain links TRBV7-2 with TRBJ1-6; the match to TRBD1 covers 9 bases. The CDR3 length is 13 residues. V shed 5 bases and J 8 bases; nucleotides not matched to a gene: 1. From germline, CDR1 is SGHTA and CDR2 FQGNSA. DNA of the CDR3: TGTGCCAGCAGCCGGGACAGGGATTCACCCCTCCACTTT. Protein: CASSRDRDSPLHF.